Each of the 8 T cell receptor beta chains below was sequenced from the same sample in a study of T cell changes during pregnancy in multiple sclerosis. The table came from immunoSEQ multiplex PCR; TCRdb's copy has only in-frame clones and leaves some out. The data hold 26,000 or so clones, with just over 90% observed a single time. The starting material was peripheral blood, obtained in the first trimester of pregnancy. All receptors come from a female donor in good health, enrolled as a control in a pregnancy study.

This clone has a single count. V is TRBV7-2 and J is TRBJ2-1; 12 bases are shared with TRBD2. The CDR3 length is 15 residues. J lost 7 bases, V lost 2 bases, and 3 bases had no gene match. The germline gives CDR1 SGHTA, CDR2 FQGNSA. CDR3 protein: CASSLSSGGGNEQFF. In DNA form, the CDR3 reads TGTGCCAGCAGCTTATCTAGCGGGGGGGGTAATGAGCAGTTCTTC.

Here the CDR3 DNA reads TGTGCCAGCAGCCCAGGGGGCGAAAACTATGGCTACACCTTC. It yields the protein CASSPGGENYGYTF. This chain links TRBV5-4 with TRBJ1-2; TRBD1 aligns across 8 bases. The CDR3 covers 14 residues. CDR1 and CDR2 from the germline V gene are SGHNT and YYREEE (reference sequence). Germline trimming cut 4 bases from V and 2 bases from J; bases unmatched to any gene: 4.

The gene calls are TRBV6-5 and TRBJ2-3; the D is unclear. The V end was cut by 0 bases, the J end by 1 base, with 8 bases between. CDR3 length equals 15 residues. Germline CDR1 reads MNHEY; CDR2 reads SVGAGI. CDR3 DNA sequence: TGTGCCAGCAGTTACTCGAGTCCACGCACAGATACGCAGTATTTT. The encoded protein is CASSYSSPRTDTQYF.

The chain joins TRBV5-4 to TRBJ2-5; no definite D call. This CDR3 contains 14 residues. Trimming removed 4 bases at V and 8 bases at J, with 18 bases between. Germline CDR1 is SGHNT and CDR2 is YYREEE (reference sequence). The CDR3 DNA reads as TGTGCCAGCAGCCCAGATCCTGGGCAGATCACCCAGTACTTC. This gives the protein CASSPDPGQITQYF.

A single count supports this clone. The V and J genes are TRBV19 and TRBJ2-7, with a tentative D call TRBD2 (7 bases). Germline assignment: CDR1 LNHDA and CDR2 SQIVND (reference sequence). Trimming took off 10 bases at V and 2 bases at J, with 12 bases between the two ends. The CDR3 has 12 residues. CDR3 sequence: CATGGAAYEQYF. As DNA, the CDR3 is TGTGCCACTGGGGGGGCAGCCTACGAGCAGTACTTC.

This chain connects TRBV19 to TRBJ1-2; no clear D. CDR3 length equals 12 residues. In germline, CDR1 is LNHDA, CDR2 SQIVND (reference sequence). V was pared by 5 bases and J by 6 bases, with 10 bases between. CDR3 nucleotides: TGTGCCAGTAGTCACACCGTGCATGGCTACACCTTC. It translates to CASSHTVHGYTF.

The V gene is TRBV30, the J gene TRBJ1-3, with D possibly being TRBD1 (6 bases). The V end was cut by 3 bases, the J end by 2 bases, with 14 bases between. Germline loops: CDR1 GTSNPN, CDR2 SVGIG (reference sequence). The CDR3 runs to 15 residues. CDR3 bases: TGTGCCTGGAGCCACCGCAGGGGACCTGGAAACACCATATATTTT. Translating gives CAWSHRRGPGNTIYF.

This rearrangement joins TRBV7-8 to TRBJ1-2; tentative D call: TRBD1 (6 bases). CDR3 length: 13 residues. The V end lost 5 bases, the J end lost 2 bases, and 9 bases lay between the germline ends. Germline CDR1 and CDR2: SGHVS and FQNEAQ. This chain's CDR3 is CASSPDRNYGYTF. CDR3 DNA sequence: TGTGCCAGCAGCCCGGACAGAAACTATGGCTACACCTTC.